A single sample is the source of the 13 T cell receptor beta chains below, sequenced in a study of CD8 T cells in ankylosing spondylitis. Each CDR3 protein gets one entry after TCRdb re-called the 5' RACE reads with MiXCR. This sample yields hundreds of thousands of distinct CDR3 sequences, of which 17% are seen a single time; approximately 1% belongs to the top ten. Their recognized antigens are unknown. Findings and caveats of the study: Made up of 7 to 9 highly homologous variants, a TCR beta motif appeared characteristic of ankylosing spondylitis blood.

Source material: blood, either unsorted or a sorted T cell fraction (not recorded which). These receptors all stem from a male donor with ankylosing spondylitis.

This chain uses TRBV5-6 with TRBJ2-7; 10 bases match TRBD1. The CDR3 has 17 residues. V was clipped by 2 bases and J by 6 bases; unmatched bases: 14. CDR1 SGHDT and CDR2 YYEEEE come from the germline V gene. The CDR3, as DNA: TGTGCCAGCAGCTTACTAAGCGGTGGGACAGGGGTGGCCGAGCAGTACTTC. It encodes CASSLLSGGTGVAEQYF.

The chain has TRBV27 and TRBJ2-1; possibly TRBD2 for D (6 bases). CDR3 size: 15 residues. The germline V gene encodes CDR1 MNHEY and CDR2 SMNVEV (reference sequence). V dropped 2 bases and J dropped 11 bases, with 19 bases sitting between them. The CDR3 sequence: CASSLNSLLAGQQFF. CDR3 DNA: TGTGCCAGCAGTTTAAATTCCCTTCTGGCGGGACAGCAGTTCTTC.

This clonotype appeared a few times. The J gene is TRBJ2-3, the V gene TRBV20-1; D possibly corresponds to TRBD2 (6 bases). V gave up 1 base and J gave up 2 bases, with 19 bases separating them. The length of the CDR3 is 17 residues. In germline, CDR1 is DFQATT, CDR2 SNEGSKA (reference sequence). The CDR3 is CSARGGRRGGNTDTQYF. The CDR3 bases are TGCAGTGCTAGAGGGGGTCGGCGGGGCGGAAACACAGATACGCAGTATTTT.

This clonotype was recorded many times. The CDR3 bases are TGCAGCGCAAAAGGGGTTTTGAGCACTGAAGCTTTCTTT. This sequence encodes CSAKGVLSTEAFF. The chain joins TRBV29-1 to TRBJ1-1, with D perhaps TRBD1 (5 bases). This CDR3 is built from 13 residues. The V end was cut by 7 bases, the J end by 4 bases, with 16 bases between. The V gene's germline CDR1 is SQVTM and CDR2 ANQGSEA.

This sequence joins TRBV6-1 and TRBJ2-7; possible D gene TRBD2, 6 bases. Germline CDR1 MNHNS, CDR2 SASEGT. V lost 10 bases and J lost 2, with 18 bases in between. The CDR3 totals 14 residues. CDR3 nucleotides: TGTGCCACCTACACTGGGACTGCCACCTACGAGCAGTACTTC. Translating it yields CATYTGTATYEQYF.

This clonotype was counted at least ten times. The chain combines TRBV7-3 with TRBJ2-2; D is uncertain. Germline CDR1 is SGHTA and CDR2 is FQGTGA. The CDR3 covers 12 residues. V was pared by 1 base and J by 7 bases, with 4 bases between. CDR3 nucleotide sequence: TGTGCCAGCAGCTTAAGCGGCGGGGAGCTGTTTTTT. It yields the protein CASSLSGGELFF.

This clonotype came up a few times. The V gene is TRBV28, the J gene TRBJ1-2, with 10 positions matching TRBD1. From germline, CDR1 is MDHEN and CDR2 SYDVKM. J lost 8 bases, V lost 6 bases, and 6 bases had no gene match. This CDR3 has 13 residues. Here the CDR3 DNA reads TGTGCCAGCAGGACGACAGGGGGCGAGGGCTACACCTTC. It specifies CASRTTGGEGYTF.

The genes are TRBV30 and TRBJ2-1; TRBD1 aligns across 9 bases. The CDR3 consists of 14 residues. Germline loops: CDR1 GTSNPN, CDR2 SVGIG (reference sequence). The J segment lost 4 bases and the V segment lost 3 bases, leaving 4 bases of the junction unmatched. This CDR3 reads CAWRGDRAYNEQFF. In DNA form, the CDR3 reads TGTGCCTGGAGGGGGGACAGGGCATACAATGAGCAGTTCTTC.

The J gene is TRBJ1-4, the V gene TRBV18, with D unresolved. This CDR3 is built from 14 residues. V was shortened by 3 bases and J by 0 bases, with 5 bases between the two germline ends. Germline V gene sequence: CDR1 KGHSH, CDR2 LQKENI. The CDR3 sequence: CASSPAATNEKLFF. The CDR3 DNA reads TGTGCCAGCTCACCGGCAGCAACTAATGAAAAACTGTTTTTT.

In this sample, this clonotype turned up a few times. This chain uses TRBV10-3 with TRBJ1-4, with 12 nucleotides matching TRBD1. The CDR3 is 16 residues long. The germline CDR1 and CDR2 sequences are ENHRY and SYGVKD. The V gene end was trimmed by 5 bases and the J gene end by 4 bases; junction bases not matched to a gene: 5. The CDR3 loop reads CAISPGQGARNEKLFF. The CDR3 bases are TGTGCCATCAGTCCGGGACAGGGGGCCCGTAATGAAAAACTGTTTTTT.

This clonotype has more than one count but fewer than ten. The chain is built from TRBV20-1 and TRBJ1-4; perhaps TRBD1 as D (6 bases). Between the trimmed V and J ends, which lost 5 bases and 7 bases, there was a span of 11 bases. Germline V gene lookup returns CDR1 DFQATT and CDR2 SNEGSKA (reference sequence). The CDR3 runs to 12 residues. The CDR3 spells CSAQPDSEKLFF. The CDR3 nucleotides are TGCAGTGCTCAGCCGGACAGTGAAAAACTGTTTTTT.

The chain couples TRBV20-1 to TRBJ2-5; 12 positions match TRBD2. With V trimmed by 2 bases and J by 5 bases, 3 bases remained unmatched. The CDR3 consists of 14 residues. From germline, CDR1 is DFQATT and CDR2 SNEGSKA (reference sequence). The CDR3 region has the DNA TGCAGTGCTAGACTAGCGGGGGGGGAGGAGACCCAGTACTTC. Protein: CSARLAGGEETQYF.

This clonotype has a handful of counts. The rearrangement links TRBV12-3 or TRBV12-4 to TRBJ1-1, with D possibly TRBD1 on 6 matching bases. This CDR3 is built from 17 residues. V lost 3 bases, J lost 0 bases, and 17 bases lay in between. The CDR3 reads CASSLRGGRAMNTEAFF. DNA for the CDR3: TGTGCCAGCAGTTTGCGCGGGGGGCGGGCAATGAACACTGAAGCTTTCTTT.